The next 2 T cell receptor beta chains were all read from a single sample in a study of OX40 agonist ivuxolimab in advanced cancers. Using immunoSEQ multiplex PCR, the repertoire was profiled, and TCRdb retains in-frame clones only, with some absent. The sample yields some 44,000 clones, roughly 80% seen once. The starting material was CD4+ or CD8+ T cells sorted from blood, obtained in a trial of the OX40 agonist ivuxolimab. All receptors come from an adult with an advanced solid tumor such as melanoma, head and neck, liver or kidney cancer.

This clone came up many times. The chain links TRBV11-2 to TRBJ2-1; no reliable D call. The length of the CDR3 is 17 residues. CDR1 SGHAT and CDR2 FQNNGV come from the germline V gene. The V end lost 5 bases, the J end lost 0 bases, and 17 bases lay between the germline ends. The CDR3 sequence: CASSTQMDGSSYNEQFF. The DNA for the CDR3 is TGTGCCAGCAGCACCCAGATGGACGGCAGCTCCTACAATGAGCAGTTCTTC.

The V call is TRBV10-3, the J call TRBJ2-3; D perhaps matches TRBD2 (5 bases). CDR1 is ENHRY, CDR2 SYGVKD, per germline. The CDR3 contains 13 residues. V was cut by 7 bases and J by 2 bases, with 10 bases left in between. CDR3 sequence reads: CAIKAGSTDTQYF. In DNA, the CDR3 is TGTGCCATCAAGGCGGGTTCCACAGATACGCAGTATTTT.